This TCR beta chain was documented in a study of shared clonotypes between healthy human individuals (dated by TCRdb to about 2020). A note on the overall study: The cohort comprised a couple of women and a few men aged 18 to 49 years. For each donor, CD4 naive and CD4 memory were each given three plates, CD8 naive was given two plates, and CD8 memory was given one plate. Blood TCR repertoires of roughly 5 healthy adults were deeply sequenced to estimate repertoire size and the extent of clonotype sharing between individuals. Different laboratories and diverse techniques were used to prepare libraries and sequence TCR repertoires, to increase sequencing depth and limit assay-specific biases. Per donor, leukapheresis produced somewhere between about 0.94 and 9 billion PBMCs.

Broader findings and caveats from the paper: Naive subsets generally had larger estimated clonotype richness than memory subsets. When several donors were compared, the shared fraction of clonotypes was roughly 4.8% for naive CD4, 3.5% to 4% for naive CD8, 2% to 2.5% for memory CD4, and 0.3% to 0.5% for memory CD8. Sampling was restricted to blood, and TCR repertoires in tissue are likely to differ from TCR repertoires in blood. The genetic and exposure-history diversity represented was limited by the small number of donors. Based on pairwise subsampling, the degree of clonotype sharing among donors was expected to be affected by sequencing depth. Even with the large sequencing depth, rarefaction of the sorted-subset datasets indicated that sequencing was incomplete. Compared with non-shared clonotypes, the clonotypes found in all four sorted-subset donors had higher generation probabilities.

CDR1 and CDR2 are drawn from the germline V gene (reference sequence): LNHDA, SQIVND. V and J are trimmed by 7 bases and 5 bases, and the gene matches miss 6 bases of the junction. The CDR3 spans 15 residues, from the cysteine through the phenylalanine. Only the CDR3 DNA is retained, 45 bases long and in frame from the first base. TCR CDR3 regions were amplified from genomic DNA by multiplex PCR using the deep immunoSEQ assay. Extracted genomic DNA from each cell subset was distributed evenly across all wells of several immunoSEQ 96-well plates, and each plate was treated as a replicate. Each replicate PCR for sorted subsets received 150 to 250 ng genomic DNA, equal to roughly 33,000 T cell genomes. The purified libraries were quantified using a Qubit 3.0 fluorometer, sized with a Bioanalyzer 2100, and then quantified again using the KAPA Library Quantification kit. Each immunoSEQ 96-well plate was sequenced on its own single-read 150-cycle Illumina NextSeq 550 flow cell. The paper's processing steps were these. The immunoSEQ output contained only junctional sequences without quality scores, so filtering could not match that applied to full-length reads. To assign V/J genes and CDR3, sequences were annotated against IMGT germline references using PyIR, a Python wrapper for IgBLAST v1.9. Reads were filtered out if the reads had weak V/J assignments (E-value above 1e-6), no CDR3, stop codons, out-of-frame junctions, or ambiguous translated residues. V3J clonotypes were defined as sequences sharing an identical inferred V gene, J gene, and CDR3 amino acid sequence. The percentage overlap between two repertoires was calculated by dividing the number of shared unique clonotypes by the size of the smaller repertoire. Richness of each repertoire was evaluated using RTK rarefaction, the Chao1 estimator, and Recon v2.1 estimates of unobserved clonotypes. OLGA was used to compute generation probabilities for all TCRbeta clonotypes that the gDNA method yielded from a handful of donors. TCRdb obtained this table from immuneACCESS and retained in-frame rearrangements with V and J assigned. These tables miss some clones; where compared with another copy, unresolved V genes account for less than half of the shortfall, and the remainder is unexplained. V and J calls and clone size are copied from that table; D and trimming were computed from the DNA. In this sample the table shows approximately 840,000 clones, roughly 96% of which occur a single time. 0.2% to 0.25% of the sample rests with the top ten.

For the CD8 naive samples, CD45RO-negative cells were positively selected for CCR7, yielding a CD45RA+CCR7+ population from which TemRA cells were excluded. Donors were healthy HIV-negative adults with no recently reported acute infections or vaccinations. Every donor was a Caucasian adult living in Nashville, Tennessee, USA. Blood was obtained by leukapheresis, after which PBMCs were separated by Ficoll-Histopaque density gradient centrifugation and cryopreserved in liquid nitrogen vapor phase. Purity and quantity of every magnetically sorted T cell population were checked by analytical flow cytometry. From each sorted fraction, genomic DNA was isolated and quantified by UV absorbance on a Nanodrop 2000c. Comment on this clone: Its antigen is not yet known. No base quality values were provided; no much bigger clone lies one nucleotide off.

Recombination linked TRBV19 to TRBJ2-1; TRBD2 matches 12 bases in the middle. The origin of this receptor is a man aged 25-45 years in good health. Specimen: naive CD8+ T cells sorted from blood. This sample's cell subset or site label indicates: CD45RA+CCR7+. The CDR3 region has the sequence CASTPLAGGDNEQFF. At the DNA level, the sequence is TGTGCCAGTACCCCTCTAGCGGGAGGGGACAATGAGCAGTTCTTC.